The present entry profiles one T cell receptor beta chain with its context. With 4 bases clipped from V and 7 bases from J, the junction kept 1 base outside the gene matches. The CDR3 spans 11 residues. Germline CDR1 SGHDT, CDR2 YYEEEE. This entry belongs to a study of T cell changes during pregnancy in multiple sclerosis. Measured with immunoSEQ multiplex PCR; TCRdb has only the in-frame clones, and not every one. This sample has roughly 52,000 clones, with 85% to 90% found just once. This TCR was sampled from a female donor with multiple sclerosis, enrolled in a pregnancy study. The chain employs TRBV5-6 and TRBJ2-5; TRBD1 agrees at 7 bases. The sequences come from CD4+ T cells from peripheral blood mononuclear cells, collected in the first trimester of pregnancy. The CDR3 DNA reads as TGTGCCAGCAGCAGACAGGGGACCCAGTACTTC. It translates to CASSRQGTQYF. The full variable domain, rest sourced from reference TRBV5-6 and TRBJ2-5, is DAGVTQSPTHLIKTRGQQVTLRCSPKSGHDTVSWYQQALGQGPQFIFQYYEEEERQRGNFPDRFSGHQFPNYSSELNVNALLLGDSALYLCASSRQGTQYFGPGTRLLVL.